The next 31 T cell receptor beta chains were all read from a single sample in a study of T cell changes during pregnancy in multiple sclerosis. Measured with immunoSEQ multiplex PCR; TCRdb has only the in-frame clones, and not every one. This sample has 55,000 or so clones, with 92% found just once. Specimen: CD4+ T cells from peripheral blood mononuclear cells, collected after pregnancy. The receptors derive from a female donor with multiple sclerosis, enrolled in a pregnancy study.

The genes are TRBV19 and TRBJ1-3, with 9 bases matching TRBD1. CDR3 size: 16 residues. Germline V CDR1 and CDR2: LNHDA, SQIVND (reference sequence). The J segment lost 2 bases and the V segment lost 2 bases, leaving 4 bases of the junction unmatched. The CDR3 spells CASSITGTGTGNTIYF. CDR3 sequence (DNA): TGTGCCAGTAGTATAACCGGGACAGGGACTGGAAACACCATATATTTT.

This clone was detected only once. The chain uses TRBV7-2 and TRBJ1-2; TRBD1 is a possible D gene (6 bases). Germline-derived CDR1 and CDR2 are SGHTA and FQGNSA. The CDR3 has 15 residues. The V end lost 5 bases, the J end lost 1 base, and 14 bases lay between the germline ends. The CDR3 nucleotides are TGTGCCAGCAGCGCCACCGGGACACTTAACTATGGCTACACCTTC. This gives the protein CASSATGTLNYGYTF.

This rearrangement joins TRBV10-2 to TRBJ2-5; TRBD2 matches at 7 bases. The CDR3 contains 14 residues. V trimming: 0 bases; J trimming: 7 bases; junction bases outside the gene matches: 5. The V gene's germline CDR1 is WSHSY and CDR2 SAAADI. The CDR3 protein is CASSESRGTGTQYF. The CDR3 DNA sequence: TGCGCCAGCAGTGAGTCGCGGGGGACGGGGACCCAGTACTTC.

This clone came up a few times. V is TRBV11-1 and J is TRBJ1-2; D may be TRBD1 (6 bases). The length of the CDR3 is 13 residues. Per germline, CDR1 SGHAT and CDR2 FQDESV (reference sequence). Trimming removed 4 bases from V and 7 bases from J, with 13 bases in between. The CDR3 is CASSSGDRRGYTF. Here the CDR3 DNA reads TGTGCCAGCAGCTCTGGAGACAGGCGTGGCTACACCTTC.

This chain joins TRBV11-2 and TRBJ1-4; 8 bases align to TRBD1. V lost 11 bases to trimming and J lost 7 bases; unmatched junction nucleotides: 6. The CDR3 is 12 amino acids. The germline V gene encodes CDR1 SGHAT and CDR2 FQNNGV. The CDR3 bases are TGTGCCTCAGGGGGCATAGGTGAAAAACTGTTTTTT. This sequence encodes CASGGIGEKLFF. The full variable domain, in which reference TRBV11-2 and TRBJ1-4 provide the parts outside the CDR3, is EAGVAQSPRYKIIEKRQSVAFWCNPISGHATLYWYQQILGQGPKLLIQFQNNGVVDDSQLPKDRFSAERLKGVDSTLKIQPAKLEDSAVYLCASGGIGEKLFFGSGTQLSVL.

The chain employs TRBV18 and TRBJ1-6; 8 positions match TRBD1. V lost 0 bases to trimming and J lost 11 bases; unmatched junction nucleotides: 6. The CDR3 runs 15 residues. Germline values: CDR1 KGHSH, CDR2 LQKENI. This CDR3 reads CASSPPPGGETPLHF. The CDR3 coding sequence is TGTGCCAGCTCACCACCGCCAGGGGGCGAGACACCCCTCCACTTT.

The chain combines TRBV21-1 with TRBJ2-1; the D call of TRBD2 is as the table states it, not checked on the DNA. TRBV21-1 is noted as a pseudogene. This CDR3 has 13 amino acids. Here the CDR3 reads CASSKGLFNEQFF. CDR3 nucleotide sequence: TGTGCCAGCAGCAAAGGCCTATTCAATGAGCAGTTCTTC.

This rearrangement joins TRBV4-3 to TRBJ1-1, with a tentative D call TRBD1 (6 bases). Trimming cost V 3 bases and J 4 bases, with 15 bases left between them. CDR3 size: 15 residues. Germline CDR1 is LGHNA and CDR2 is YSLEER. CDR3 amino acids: CASSHGRTVGTEAFF. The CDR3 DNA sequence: TGCGCCAGCAGCCATGGAAGGACAGTCGGCACTGAAGCTTTCTTT.

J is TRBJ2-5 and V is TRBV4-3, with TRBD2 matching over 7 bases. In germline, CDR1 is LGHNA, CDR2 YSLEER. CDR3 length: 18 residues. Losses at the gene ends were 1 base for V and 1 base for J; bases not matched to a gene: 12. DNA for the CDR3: TGCGCCAGCAGCCAAGTTCATAACGCTGGCGGGGGCCAAGAGACCCAGTACTTC. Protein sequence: CASSQVHNAGGGQETQYF.

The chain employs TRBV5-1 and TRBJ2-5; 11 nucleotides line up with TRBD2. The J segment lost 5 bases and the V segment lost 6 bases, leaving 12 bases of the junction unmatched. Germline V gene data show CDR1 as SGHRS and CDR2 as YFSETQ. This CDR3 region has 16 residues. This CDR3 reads CASIRGTSGGLETQYF. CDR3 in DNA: TGCGCCAGCATCCGGGGAACTAGCGGGGGATTGGAGACCCAGTACTTC. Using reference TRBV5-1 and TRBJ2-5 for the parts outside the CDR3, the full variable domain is KAGVTQTPRYLIKTRGQQVTLSCSPISGHRSVSWYQQTPGQGLQFLFEYFSETQRNKGNFPGRFSGRQFSNSRSEMNVSTLELGDSALYLCASIRGTSGGLETQYFGPGTRLLVL.

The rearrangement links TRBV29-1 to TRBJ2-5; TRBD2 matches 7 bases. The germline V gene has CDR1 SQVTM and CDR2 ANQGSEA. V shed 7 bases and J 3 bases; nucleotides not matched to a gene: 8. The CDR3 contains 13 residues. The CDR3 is CSARPSGEETQYF. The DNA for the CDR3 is TGCAGCGCCCGCCCCAGCGGGGAAGAGACCCAGTACTTC.

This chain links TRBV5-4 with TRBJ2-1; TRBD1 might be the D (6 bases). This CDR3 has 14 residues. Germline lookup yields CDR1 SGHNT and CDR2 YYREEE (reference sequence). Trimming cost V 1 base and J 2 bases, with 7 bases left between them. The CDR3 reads CASSLRQAYNEQFF. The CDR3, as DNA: TGTGCCAGCAGCTTGCGACAGGCCTACAATGAGCAGTTCTTC.

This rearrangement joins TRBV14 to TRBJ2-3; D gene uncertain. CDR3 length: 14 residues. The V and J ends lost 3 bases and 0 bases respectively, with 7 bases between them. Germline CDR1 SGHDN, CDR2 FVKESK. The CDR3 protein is CASSQVASTDTQYF. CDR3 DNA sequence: TGTGCCAGCAGCCAGGTAGCAAGCACAGATACGCAGTATTTT.

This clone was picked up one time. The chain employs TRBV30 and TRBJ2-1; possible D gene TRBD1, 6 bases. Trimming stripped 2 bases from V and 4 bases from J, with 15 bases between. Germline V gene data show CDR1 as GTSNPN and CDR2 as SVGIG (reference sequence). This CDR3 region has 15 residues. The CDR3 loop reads CAWSLGGPLYNEQFF. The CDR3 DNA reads TGTGCCTGGAGTTTAGGGGGTCCCCTTTACAATGAGCAGTTCTTC.

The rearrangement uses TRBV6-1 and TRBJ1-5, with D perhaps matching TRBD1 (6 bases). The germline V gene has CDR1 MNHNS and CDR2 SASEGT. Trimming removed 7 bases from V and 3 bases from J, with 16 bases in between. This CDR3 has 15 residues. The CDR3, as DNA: TGTGCCAGCACCTCCACAGGGACCTACAATCAGCCCCAGCATTTT. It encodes CASTSTGTYNQPQHF.

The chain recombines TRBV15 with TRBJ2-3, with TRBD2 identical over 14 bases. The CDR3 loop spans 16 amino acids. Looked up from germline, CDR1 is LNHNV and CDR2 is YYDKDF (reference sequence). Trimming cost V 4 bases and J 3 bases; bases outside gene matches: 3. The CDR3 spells CATSKRLAGGTDTQYF. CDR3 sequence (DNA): TGTGCCACCAGCAAACGACTAGCGGGGGGGACAGATACGCAGTATTTT.

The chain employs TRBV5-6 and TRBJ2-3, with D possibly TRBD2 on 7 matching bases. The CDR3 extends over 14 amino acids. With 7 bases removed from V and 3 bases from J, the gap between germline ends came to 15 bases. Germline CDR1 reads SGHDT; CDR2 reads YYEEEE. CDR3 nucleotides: TGTGCCAGCTTGGGGGGGGCCGGTACAGATACGCAGTATTTT. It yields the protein CASLGGAGTDTQYF.

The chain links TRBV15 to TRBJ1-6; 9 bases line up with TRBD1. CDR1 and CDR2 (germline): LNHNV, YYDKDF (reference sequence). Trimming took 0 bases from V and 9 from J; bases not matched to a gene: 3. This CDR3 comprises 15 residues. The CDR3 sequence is CATSREGQGSSPLHF. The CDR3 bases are TGTGCCACCAGCAGAGAGGGACAGGGAAGTTCACCCCTCCACTTT.

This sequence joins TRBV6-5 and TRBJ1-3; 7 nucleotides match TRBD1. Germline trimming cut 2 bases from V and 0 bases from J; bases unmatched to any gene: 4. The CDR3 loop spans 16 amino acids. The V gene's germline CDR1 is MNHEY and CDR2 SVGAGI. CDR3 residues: CASSYTGTASGNTIYF. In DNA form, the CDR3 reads TGTGCCAGCAGTTACACTGGGACAGCCTCTGGAAACACCATATATTTT.

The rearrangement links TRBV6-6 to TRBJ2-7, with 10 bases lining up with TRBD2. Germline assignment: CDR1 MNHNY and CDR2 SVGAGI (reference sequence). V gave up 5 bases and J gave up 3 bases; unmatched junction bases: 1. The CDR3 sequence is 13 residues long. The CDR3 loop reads CASSRTSGYEQYF. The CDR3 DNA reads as TGTGCCAGCAGTCGGACTAGCGGCTACGAGCAGTACTTC.

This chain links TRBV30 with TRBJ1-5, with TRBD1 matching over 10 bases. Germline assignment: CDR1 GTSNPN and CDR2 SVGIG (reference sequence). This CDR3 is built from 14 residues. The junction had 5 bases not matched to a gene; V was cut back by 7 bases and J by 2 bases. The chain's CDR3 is CAFAGTGGNQPQHF. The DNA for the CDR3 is TGTGCCTTCGCCGGGACAGGGGGCAATCAGCCCCAGCATTTT.

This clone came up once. This CDR3 is CASSSNRATEAFF. The CDR3, as DNA: TGTGCCAGCAGCTCAAACAGGGCCACTGAAGCTTTCTTT. The genes are TRBV7-9 and TRBJ1-1; TRBD1 might be the D (6 bases). The CDR3 is 13 amino acids. In germline, CDR1 is SEHNR, CDR2 FQNEAQ (reference sequence). V shed 4 bases and J shed 4 bases, with 10 bases lying between them. The variable domain in full, with the rest retrieved from reference TRBV7-9 and TRBJ1-1, is DTGVSQNPRHKITKRGQNVTFRCDPISEHNRLYWYRQTLGQGPEFLTYFQNEAQLEKSRLLSDRFSAERPKGSFSTLEIQRTEQGDSAMYLCASSSNRATEAFFGQGTRLTVV.

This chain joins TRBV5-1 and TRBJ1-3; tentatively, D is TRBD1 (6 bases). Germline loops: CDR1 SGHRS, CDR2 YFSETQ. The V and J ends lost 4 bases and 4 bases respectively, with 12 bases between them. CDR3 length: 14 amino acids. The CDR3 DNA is TGCGCCAGCAGCCCGGGGGGGGCCGGAAACACCATATATTTT. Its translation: CASSPGGAGNTIYF. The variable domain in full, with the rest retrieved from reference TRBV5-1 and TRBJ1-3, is KAGVTQTPRYLIKTRGQQVTLSCSPISGHRSVSWYQQTPGQGLQFLFEYFSETQRNKGNFPGRFSGRQFSNSRSEMNVSTLELGDSALYLCASSPGGAGNTIYFGEGSWLTVV.

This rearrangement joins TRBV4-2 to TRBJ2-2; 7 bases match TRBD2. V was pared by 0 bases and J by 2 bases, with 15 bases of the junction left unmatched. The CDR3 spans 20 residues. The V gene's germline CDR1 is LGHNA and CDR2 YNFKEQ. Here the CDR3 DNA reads TGTGCCAGCAGCCAAGATCGCGGGCGGTTGGGGGGGACCAACACCGGGGAGCTGTTTTTT. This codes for CASSQDRGRLGGTNTGELFF.

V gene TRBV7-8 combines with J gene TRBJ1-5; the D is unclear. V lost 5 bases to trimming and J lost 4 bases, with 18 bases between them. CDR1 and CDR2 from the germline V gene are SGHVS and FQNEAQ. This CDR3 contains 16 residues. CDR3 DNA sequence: TGTGCCAGCAGCCCGCGTGAGGAGGCCCGTAATCAGCCCCAGCATTTT. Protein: CASSPREEARNQPQHF.

This CDR3 reads CASSPGTSGGAGTQYF. CDR3 in DNA: TGTGCCAGCAGCCCCGGGACTAGCGGGGGGGCCGGTACGCAGTATTTT. The chain combines TRBV7-3 with TRBJ2-3; 16 bases match TRBD2. CDR1 SGHTA and CDR2 FQGTGA come from the germline V gene. This CDR3 is 16 amino acids long. With V trimmed by 5 bases and J by 8 bases, 7 bases remained unmatched.

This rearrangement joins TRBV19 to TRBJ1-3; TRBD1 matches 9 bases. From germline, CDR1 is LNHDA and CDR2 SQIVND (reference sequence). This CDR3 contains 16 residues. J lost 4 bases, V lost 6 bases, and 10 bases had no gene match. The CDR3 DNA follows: TGTGCCAGTAGCGCAATCGGACAGGGGCTCGGAAACACCATATATTTT. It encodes CASSAIGQGLGNTIYF.

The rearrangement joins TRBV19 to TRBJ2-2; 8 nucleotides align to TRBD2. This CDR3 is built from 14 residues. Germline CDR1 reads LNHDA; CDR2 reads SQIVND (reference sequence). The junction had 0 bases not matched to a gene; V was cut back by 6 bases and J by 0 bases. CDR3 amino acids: CASRRGANTGELFF. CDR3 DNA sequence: TGTGCCAGTAGGCGGGGGGCGAACACCGGGGAGCTGTTTTTT.

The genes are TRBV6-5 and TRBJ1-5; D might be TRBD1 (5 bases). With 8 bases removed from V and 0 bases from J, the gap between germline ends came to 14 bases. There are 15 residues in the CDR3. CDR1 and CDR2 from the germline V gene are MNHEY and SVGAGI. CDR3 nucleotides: TGTGCCAGCGCTGTTGGACAAAATAGCAATCAGCCCCAGCATTTT. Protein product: CASAVGQNSNQPQHF.

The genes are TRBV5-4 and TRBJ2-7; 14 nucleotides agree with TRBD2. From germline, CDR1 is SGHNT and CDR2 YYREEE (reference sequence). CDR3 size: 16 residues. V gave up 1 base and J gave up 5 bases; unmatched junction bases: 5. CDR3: CASSLRLAGGLDEQYF. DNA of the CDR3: TGTGCCAGCAGCTTGCGACTAGCGGGGGGGCTAGACGAGCAGTACTTC.

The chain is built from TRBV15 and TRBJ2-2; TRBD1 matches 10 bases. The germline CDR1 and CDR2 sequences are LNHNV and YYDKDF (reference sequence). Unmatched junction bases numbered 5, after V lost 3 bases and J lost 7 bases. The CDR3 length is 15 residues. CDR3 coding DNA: TGTGCCACCAGCAGGGGGACAGGGGTCCTCGGGGAGCTGTTTTTT. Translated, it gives CATSRGTGVLGELFF.